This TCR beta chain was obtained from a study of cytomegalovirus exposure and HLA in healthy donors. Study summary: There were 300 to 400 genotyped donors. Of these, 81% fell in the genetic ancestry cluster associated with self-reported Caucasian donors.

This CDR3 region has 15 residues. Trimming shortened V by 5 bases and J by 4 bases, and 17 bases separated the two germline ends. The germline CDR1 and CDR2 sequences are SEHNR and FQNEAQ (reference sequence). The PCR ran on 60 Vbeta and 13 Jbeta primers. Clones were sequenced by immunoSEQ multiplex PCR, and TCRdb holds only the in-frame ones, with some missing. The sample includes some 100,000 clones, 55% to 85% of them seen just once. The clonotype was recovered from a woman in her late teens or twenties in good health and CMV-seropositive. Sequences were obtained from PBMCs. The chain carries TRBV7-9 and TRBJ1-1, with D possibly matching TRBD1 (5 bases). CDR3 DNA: TGTGCCAGCAGCGAGGCGGTCGAAGACAGCACTGAAGCTTTCTTT. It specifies CASSEAVEDSTEAFF.